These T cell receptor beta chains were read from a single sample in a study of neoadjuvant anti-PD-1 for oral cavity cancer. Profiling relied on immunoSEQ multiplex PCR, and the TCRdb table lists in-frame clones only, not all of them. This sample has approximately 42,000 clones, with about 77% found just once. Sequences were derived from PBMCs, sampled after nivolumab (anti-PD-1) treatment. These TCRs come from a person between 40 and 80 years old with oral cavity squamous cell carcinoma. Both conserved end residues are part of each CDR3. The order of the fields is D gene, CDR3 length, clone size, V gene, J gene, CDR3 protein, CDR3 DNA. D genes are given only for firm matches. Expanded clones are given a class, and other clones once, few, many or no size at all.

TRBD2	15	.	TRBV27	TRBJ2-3	CASSLSGRATDTQYF	TGTGCCAGCAGTTTAAGCGGGAGGGCCACAGATACGCAGTATTTT
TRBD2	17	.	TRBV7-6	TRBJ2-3	CASSLEGGASGADTQYF	TGTGCCAGCAGCTTAGAAGGTGGGGCTAGCGGGGCAGATACGCAGTATTTT
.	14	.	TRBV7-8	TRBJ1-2	CASSSDTQIGGYTF	TGTGCCAGCAGCTCGGACACCCAAATAGGGGGCTACACCTTC
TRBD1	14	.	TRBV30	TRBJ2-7	CAWSGSGTGREQYF	TGTGCCTGGAGCGGTTCTGGGACAGGGCGCGAGCAGTACTTC
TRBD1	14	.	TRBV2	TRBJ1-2	CASSSTGANYGYTF	TGTGCCAGCAGTTCTACAGGGGCTAACTATGGCTACACCTTC
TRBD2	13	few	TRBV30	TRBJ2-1	CAWVSGSHNEQFF	TGTGCCTGGGTAAGCGGGAGCCACAATGAGCAGTTCTTC
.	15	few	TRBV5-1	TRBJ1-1	CASSREPEVGTEAFF	TGCGCCAGCAGCCGGGAGCCGGAAGTAGGAACTGAAGCTTTCTTT
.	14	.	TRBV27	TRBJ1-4	CASSLGGRGEKLFF	TGTGCCAGCAGTTTGGGGGGCAGGGGTGAAAAACTGTTTTTT
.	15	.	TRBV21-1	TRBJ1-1	CASSKEGEGNTEAFF	TGTGCCAGCAGCAAAGAGGGGGAAGGGAACACTGAAGCTTTCTTT
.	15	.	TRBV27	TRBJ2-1	CASTGAGRGRNEQFF	TGTGCCAGCACGGGGGCGGGAAGGGGAAGAAATGAGCAGTTCTTC
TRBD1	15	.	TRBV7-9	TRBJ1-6	CASSSDRDYNSPLHF	TGTGCCAGCAGCTCAGACAGGGACTATAATTCACCCCTCCACTTT
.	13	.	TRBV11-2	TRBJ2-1	CASSSHSEGEQFF	TGTGCCAGCAGCTCACACTCGGAAGGTGAGCAGTTCTTC
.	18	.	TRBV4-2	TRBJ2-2	CASSQAPPDIGTAGELFF	TGTGCCAGCAGCCAAGCACCCCCGGACATTGGAACTGCGGGGGAGCTGTTTTTT
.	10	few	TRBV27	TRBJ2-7	CASSLYLVYF	TGTGCCAGCAGTTTATATTTGGTGTACTTC
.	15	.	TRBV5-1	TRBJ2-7	CASSFGTGNNYEQYF	TGCGCCAGCAGCTTCGGGACTGGAAACAACTACGAGCAGTACTTC
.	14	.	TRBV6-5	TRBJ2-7	CASSYGAELGEQYF	TGTGCCAGCAGTTACGGAGCCGAGTTGGGCGAGCAGTACTTC
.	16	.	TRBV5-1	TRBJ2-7	CASSLGQGGGPYEQYF	TGCGCCAGCAGCTTGGGCCAGGGGGGTGGCCCCTACGAGCAGTACTTC
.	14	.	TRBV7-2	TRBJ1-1	CASSFGRENTEAFF	TGTGCCAGCAGCTTCGGACGGGAGAACACTGAAGCTTTCTTT
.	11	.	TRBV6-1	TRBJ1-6	CASAVNSPLHF	TGTGCCAGCGCGGTGAATTCACCCCTCCACTTT
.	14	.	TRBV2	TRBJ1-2	CASKSAQAGYGYTF	TGTGCCAGCAAATCCGCGCAGGCCGGGTATGGCTACACCTTC
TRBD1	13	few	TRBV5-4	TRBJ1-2	CASSSTGNYGYTF	TGTGCCAGCAGCTCGACAGGGAACTATGGCTACACCTTC
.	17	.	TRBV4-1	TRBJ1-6	CASSQVDLVSYNSPLHF	TGCGCCAGCAGCCAAGTGGATCTCGTCTCCTATAATTCACCCCTCCACTTT
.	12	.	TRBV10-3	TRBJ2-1	CAGGGRYNEQFF	TGTGCCGGGGGGGGGCGTTACAATGAGCAGTTCTTC
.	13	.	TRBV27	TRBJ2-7	CATKSLQTGEQYF	TGTGCCACTAAGAGTCTACAAACGGGTGAGCAGTACTTC
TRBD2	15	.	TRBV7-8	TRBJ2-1	CASSSVAGGGGEQFF	TGTGCCAGCAGCTCGGTAGCGGGAGGGGGTGGTGAGCAGTTCTTC
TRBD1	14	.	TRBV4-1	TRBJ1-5	CASSPYRGDQPQHF	TGCGCCAGCAGCCCGTACAGGGGTGATCAGCCCCAGCATTTT